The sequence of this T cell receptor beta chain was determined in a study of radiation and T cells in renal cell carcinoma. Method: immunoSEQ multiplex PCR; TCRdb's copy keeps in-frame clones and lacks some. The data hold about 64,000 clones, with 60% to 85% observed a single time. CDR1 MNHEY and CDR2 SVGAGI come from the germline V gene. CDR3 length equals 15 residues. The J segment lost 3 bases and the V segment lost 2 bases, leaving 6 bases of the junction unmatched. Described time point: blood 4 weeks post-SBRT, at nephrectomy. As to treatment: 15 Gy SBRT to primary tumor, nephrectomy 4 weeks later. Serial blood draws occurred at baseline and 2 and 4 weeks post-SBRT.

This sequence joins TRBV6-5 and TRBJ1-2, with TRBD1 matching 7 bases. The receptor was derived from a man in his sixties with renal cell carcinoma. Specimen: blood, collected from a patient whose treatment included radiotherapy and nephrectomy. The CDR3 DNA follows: TGTGCCAGCAGTTACGAAGACAGGGACTACTATGGCTACACCTTC. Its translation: CASSYEDRDYYGYTF.